These 11 T cell receptor beta chains were sequenced from one sample in a study of blood T cell repertoires in COVID-19. TCRdb's table, derived via immunoSEQ multiplex PCR, lists solely in-frame clones and lacks some. The table records over 100,000 clones, approximately 86% of them present only once. Sequencing was performed on peripheral blood. The receptors come from a man aged 35 to 55 with acute or convalescent COVID-19.

The chain couples TRBV5-8 to TRBJ1-1; tentatively, D is TRBD1 (6 bases). V lost 1 base and J 2 bases, leaving 12 bases between the germline ends. The CDR3 consists of 15 residues. Germline CDR1 and CDR2: SGHTS and YDEGEE. The CDR3 spells CASSLNQGLNTEAFF. Written as DNA, the CDR3 is TGTGCCAGCAGCTTGAATCAGGGGCTTAACACTGAAGCTTTCTTT.

The chain carries TRBV30 and TRBJ2-3; D gene unclear. The ends were cut back, 2 bases at V and 0 bases at J, with 12 bases in the middle. Germline loops: CDR1 GTSNPN, CDR2 SVGIG (reference sequence). The CDR3 is 15 amino acids. This chain's CDR3 is CAWSRRSWSTDTQYF. For the CDR3, the DNA is TGTGCCTGGAGTCGCCGGTCCTGGAGCACAGATACGCAGTATTTT. Drawing the rest from reference TRBV30 and TRBJ2-3, the complete variable domain is SQTIHQWPATLVQPVGSPLSLECTVEGTSNPNLYWYRQAAGRGLQLLFYSVGIGQISSEVPQNLSASRPQDRQFILSSKKLLLSDSGFYLCAWSRRSWSTDTQYFGPGTRLTVL.

V and J are TRBV6-5 and TRBJ1-1; possibly TRBD1 for D (6 bases). CDR1 is MNHEY, CDR2 SVGAGI, per germline. The CDR3 is 14 amino acids. V was pared by 2 bases and J by 1 base, with 8 bases between. This CDR3 reads CASSYGGRNTEAFF. In DNA, the CDR3 is TGTGCCAGCAGTTACGGGGGCCGGAACACTGAAGCTTTCTTT.

This chain connects TRBV5-1 to TRBJ1-1; D gene unclear. There are 14 residues in the CDR3. The V end was cut by 2 bases, the J end by 2 bases, with 10 bases between. CDR1 is SGHRS, CDR2 YFSETQ, per germline. CDR3 residues: CASSLREVNTEAFF. The CDR3 nucleotides read TGCGCCAGCAGCTTAAGGGAGGTAAACACTGAAGCTTTCTTT.

This chain uses TRBV6-5 with TRBJ2-2; TRBD1 agrees at 9 bases. V lost 5 bases to trimming and J lost 4 bases; unmatched junction nucleotides: 5. Germline loops: CDR1 MNHEY, CDR2 SVGAGI. This CDR3 is built from 15 residues. The CDR3 nucleotides read TGTGCCAGCAGTCGTCGACAGGGGGTCACCGGGGAGCTGTTTTTT. Encoded protein: CASSRRQGVTGELFF.

The J gene is TRBJ2-1, the V gene TRBV19; weak D call: TRBD1 (5 bases). The CDR3 totals 14 residues. V lost 2 bases and J lost 7, with 12 bases in between. CDR1 LNHDA and CDR2 SQIVND come from the germline V gene (reference sequence). CDR3 nucleotides: TGTGCCAGTAGTATAAGATGGCAGGGTAATGAGCAGTTCTTC. Protein: CASSIRWQGNEQFF.

The chain employs TRBV4-3 and TRBJ2-3; D is unresolved. Deletions cut 0 bases from V and 1 base from J, with 8 bases between. CDR1 is LGHNA, CDR2 YSLEER, per germline. There are 15 residues in the CDR3. Here the CDR3 DNA reads TGCGCCAGCAGCCAAGATCTGGCAGGCACAGATACGCAGTATTTT. This encodes CASSQDLAGTDTQYF.

This clone occurred a few times. The V and J genes are TRBV19 and TRBJ2-5, with 16 nucleotides matching TRBD2. CDR1 and CDR2 (germline): LNHDA, SQIVND (reference sequence). The CDR3 has 15 residues. V was pared by 4 bases and J by 5 bases, with 1 base of the junction left unmatched. This CDR3 reads CASSTGLAGGETQYF. CDR3 nucleotides: TGTGCCAGTAGTACGGGACTAGCGGGAGGGGAGACCCAGTACTTC.

The gene calls are TRBV10-3 and TRBJ1-6, with 8 bases aligning to TRBD1. The V segment lost 6 bases and the J segment 9 bases; nucleotides outside the gene matches: 7. CDR1 is ENHRY and CDR2 is SYGVKD in the germline V gene. The CDR3 contains 14 residues. The CDR3 DNA is TGTGCCATCAGGGAGACAGGGGACGCTTCACCCCTCCACTTT. It specifies CAIRETGDASPLHF.

The V gene is TRBV6-6, the J gene TRBJ2-7, with D possibly being TRBD2 (5 bases). Trimming stripped 4 bases from V and 3 bases from J, with 10 bases between. The germline V gene has CDR1 MNHNY and CDR2 SVGAGI (reference sequence). This CDR3 spans 13 amino acids. The CDR3 coding sequence is TGTGCCAGCAGTTCGAGGGCTAGCTACGAGCAGTACTTC. Encoded protein: CASSSRASYEQYF.

This clone was picked up one time. The genes are TRBV5-1 and TRBJ2-2; D is possibly TRBD1 (6 bases). CDR1 is SGHRS, CDR2 YFSETQ, per germline. V lost 4 bases and J 5 bases, leaving 12 bases between the germline ends. The CDR3 has 14 amino acids. CDR3 bases: TGCGCCAGCAGCCCCGGACAGTTAACCGGGGAGCTGTTTTTT. This codes for CASSPGQLTGELFF.